Shown below are 22 T cell receptor beta chains from a single sample sequenced in a study of long-term antiretroviral therapy in people with HIV. Sequencing relied on immunoSEQ assay v3.0, run at survey level. The assay was immunoSEQ multiplex PCR, and TCRdb's table has in-frame clones only and misses some. The data contain approximately 29,000 clones, about four fifths of them singletons. Source: unsorted PBMCs, taken 0.4 years after starting antiretroviral therapy. Every receptor here comes from a man younger than 35 with HIV.

The chain recombines TRBV7-6 with TRBJ2-1; no reliable D call. Germline assignment: CDR1 SGHVS and CDR2 FNYEAQ. Trimming cost V 5 bases and J 0 bases, with 11 bases left between them. CDR3 length: 15 residues. CDR3 sequence reads: CASSPMYSSYNEQFF. CDR3 sequence (DNA): TGTGCCAGCAGCCCGATGTATAGCTCCTACAATGAGCAGTTCTTC. The full variable domain, in which reference TRBV7-6 and TRBJ2-1 provide the parts outside the CDR3, is GAGVSQSPRYKVTKRGQDVALRCDPISGHVSLYWYRQALGQGPEFLTYFNYEAQQDKSGLPNDRFSAERPEGSISTLTIQRTEQRDSAMYRCASSPMYSSYNEQFFGPGTRLTVL.

V usage is TRBV11-2 and J usage is TRBJ2-7; TRBD1 matches at 7 bases. From germline, CDR1 is SGHAT and CDR2 FQNNGV. The CDR3 is 13 residues long. The V and J ends lost 3 bases and 13 bases, in that order; junction bases with no gene match: 12. CDR3 sequence reads: CASSFAQGFSYYF. CDR3 sequence (DNA): TGTGCCAGCAGCTTCGCACAGGGGTTTAGCTATTACTTC. Based on the CDR3 plus reference TRBV11-2 and TRBJ2-7, the full variable domain is EAGVAQSPRYKIIEKRQSVAFWCNPISGHATLYWYQQILGQGPKLLIQFQNNGVVDDSQLPKDRFSAERLKGVDSTLKIQPAKLEDSAVYLCASSFAQGFSYYFGPGTRLTVT.

The rearrangement uses TRBV21-1 and TRBJ2-2; the table gives TRBD2 as D, unverified against the DNA. TRBV21-1 is designated a pseudogene. The CDR3 extends over 14 amino acids. The CDR3 DNA sequence: TGTGCCAGCAGCAAATTACTCTCCACCGGGGAGCTGTTTTTT. Amino acid sequence: CASSKLLSTGELFF.

The chain carries TRBV5-1 and TRBJ1-1, with D possibly TRBD1 on 5 matching bases. V was trimmed by 4 bases and J by 2 bases, leaving 12 bases between them. There are 14 residues in the CDR3. CDR1 is SGHRS and CDR2 is YFSETQ in the germline V gene. CDR3 bases: TGCGCCAGCAGCAAGGGACTTAAAAACACTGAAGCTTTCTTT. Its protein is CASSKGLKNTEAFF.

V is TRBV12-5 and J is TRBJ2-4; D is perhaps TRBD2 (6 bases). The CDR3 spans 15 residues. V was pared by 2 bases and J by 7 bases, with 15 bases between. CDR1 is LGHNT and CDR2 is FRNRAP in the germline V gene. The CDR3 bases are TGTGCTAGTGGTTTGCTACCTTGGGGGAGGAACATTCAGTACTTC. Protein sequence: CASGLLPWGRNIQYF.

The genes are TRBV7-9 and TRBJ2-1; TRBD2 aligns across 12 bases. The CDR3 extends over 15 amino acids. After removal of 5 bases from V and 9 bases from J, the junction contained 8 bases not matched to a gene. CDR1 is SEHNR, CDR2 FQNEAQ, per germline (reference sequence). CDR3 DNA: TGTGCCAGCAGCCCCAGACTAGCGGGAGATGTTGAGCAGTTCTTC. Encoded protein: CASSPRLAGDVEQFF.

The CDR3 region is CASSPLGSGRETQYF. CDR3 sequence (DNA): TGTGCCAGCAGCCCTCTGGGTAGCGGGAGGGAGACCCAGTACTTC. This rearrangement joins TRBV7-2 to TRBJ2-5, with TRBD2 identical over 10 bases. The CDR3 loop spans 15 amino acids. Losses at the gene ends were 5 bases for V and 5 bases for J; bases not matched to a gene: 8. CDR1 SGHTA and CDR2 FQGNSA come from the germline V gene. Full variable domain (outside the CDR3, taken from reference TRBV7-2 and TRBJ2-5): GAGVSQSPSNKVTEKGKDVELRCDPISGHTALYWYRQSLGQGLEFLIYFQGNSAPDKSGLPSDRFSAERTGGSVSTLTIQRTQQEDSAVYLCASSPLGSGRETQYFGPGTRLLVL.

V and J are TRBV5-1 and TRBJ2-1, with 12 bases matching TRBD2. The CDR3 is made up of 18 amino acids. Trimming cost V 2 bases and J 10 bases; bases outside gene matches: 16. Germline lookup yields CDR1 SGHRS and CDR2 YFSETQ. CDR3 DNA sequence: TGCGCCAGCAGCTTCGGCAGATCTAGCGGGGGGGCCATAGGAGAGCAGTTCTTC. As protein: CASSFGRSSGGAIGEQFF.

The V and J genes are TRBV7-2 and TRBJ2-7; 9 positions match TRBD2. V lost 1 base and J lost 5; bases outside the gene matches: 0. Germline V gene data show CDR1 as SGHTA and CDR2 as FQGNSA. This CDR3 region has 13 residues. DNA of the CDR3: TGTGCCAGCAGCTTAGTAGCGGGAGACGAGCAGTACTTC. Translated: CASSLVAGDEQYF.

The genes are TRBV15 and TRBJ2-1, with 9 bases aligning to TRBD1. Germline CDR1 reads LNHNV; CDR2 reads YYDKDF (reference sequence). V lost 4 bases and J lost 5; bases outside the gene matches: 9. The CDR3 is 16 amino acids. CDR3 in DNA: TGTGCCACCAGCACTAACAGGGGGCCCAAGAACAATGAGCAGTTCTTC. Its protein product is CATSTNRGPKNNEQFF.

The chain recombines TRBV29-1 with TRBJ2-1; 9 bases fit TRBD2. The germline CDR1 and CDR2 sequences are SQVTM and ANQGSEA. V lost 1 base, J lost 7 bases, and 20 bases stayed unmatched. This CDR3 is 19 amino acids long. CDR3 coding DNA: TGCAGCGTTGAAGGACGGGCTTGGCGGGAGGGTCGCTTTTTGAATGAGCAGTTCTTC. This gives the protein CSVEGRAWREGRFLNEQFF.

The V gene is TRBV5-4, the J gene TRBJ1-2; D possibly corresponds to TRBD1 (5 bases). The V gene lost 3 bases and the J gene lost 4 bases, with 16 bases spanning the gap. This CDR3 contains 15 residues. Germline V gene sequence: CDR1 SGHNT, CDR2 YYREEE (reference sequence). The CDR3 nucleotides read TGTGCCAGCAGCTCCACAGGACGGGGGATCTATGGCTACACCTTC. It encodes CASSSTGRGIYGYTF.

The CDR3 DNA is TGTGCCAGCAGCTTGGCTTTTGGCGGGGAGCTGTTTTTT. This translates into CASSLAFGGELFF. The chain links TRBV5-4 to TRBJ2-2; D is uncertain. V gave up 0 bases and J gave up 7 bases, with 7 bases separating them. CDR1 SGHNT and CDR2 YYREEE come from the germline V gene (reference sequence). This CDR3 is built from 13 residues. Full variable domain (rest looked up from reference TRBV5-4 and TRBJ2-2): ETGVTQSPTHLIKTRGQQVTLRCSSQSGHNTVSWYQQALGQGPQFIFQYYREEENGRGNFPPRFSGLQFPNYSSELNVNALELDDSALYLCASSLAFGGELFFGEGSRLTVL.

J is TRBJ2-7 and V is TRBV28, with D possibly matching TRBD2 (7 bases). V was shortened by 7 bases and J by 2 bases, with 18 bases between the two germline ends. Germline V CDR1 and CDR2: MDHEN, SYDVKM. The CDR3 length is 15 residues. In nucleotides, the CDR3 is TGTGCCAGCACCCCTCTGACGGGGGGCGCCTACGAGCAGTACTTC. It codes for CASTPLTGGAYEQYF. The whole variable domain, remainder taken from reference TRBV28 and TRBJ2-7, is DVKVTQSSRYLVKRTGEKVFLECVQDMDHENMFWYRQDPGLGLRLIYFSYDVKMKEKGDIPEGYSVSREKKERFSLILESASTNQTSMYLCASTPLTGGAYEQYFGPGTRLTVT.

The chain carries TRBV4-1 and TRBJ2-7, with D hard to call. V lost 2 bases, J lost 1 base, and 9 bases lay in between. The germline CDR1 and CDR2 sequences are MGHRA and YSYEKL. The CDR3 is 14 amino acids. CDR3 region: CASSQQETSYEQYF. DNA of the CDR3: TGCGCCAGCAGCCAACAGGAGACGTCCTACGAGCAGTACTTC.

The rearrangement links TRBV11-2 to TRBJ2-7; no clear D. There are 10 residues in the CDR3. Germline CDR1 reads SGHAT; CDR2 reads FQNNGV. V lost 3 bases, J lost 5 bases, and 2 bases lay in between. The CDR3: CASSFHEQYF. The CDR3 DNA reads TGTGCCAGCAGCTTTCACGAGCAGTACTTC.

The chain has TRBV10-2 and TRBJ1-1; D might be TRBD1 (6 bases). Trimming took 4 bases from V and 0 from J, leaving 9 bases between them. Germline V lookup: CDR1 WSHSY, CDR2 SAAADI. The CDR3 spans 14 residues. The CDR3 here is CASSGGGMNTEAFF. The CDR3 coding sequence is TGCGCCAGCAGTGGAGGGGGGATGAACACTGAAGCTTTCTTT.

The chain uses TRBV6-5 and TRBJ2-1; a weak D match, TRBD1 (5 bases). The V gene's germline CDR1 is MNHEY and CDR2 SVGAGI. Trimming took 0 bases from V and 8 from J, leaving 11 bases between them. The CDR3 consists of 14 residues. This CDR3 reads CASSYSWQGYEQFF. The CDR3 DNA sequence: TGTGCCAGCAGTTACTCTTGGCAGGGCTATGAGCAGTTCTTC.

This chain uses TRBV19 with TRBJ2-7; D gene uncertain. V lost 3 bases and J 2 bases, leaving 11 bases between the germline ends. The CDR3 runs 14 residues. Germline V gene data show CDR1 as LNHDA and CDR2 as SQIVND (reference sequence). CDR3 amino acids: CASSISGPTYEQYF. In DNA form, the CDR3 reads TGTGCCAGTAGTATCTCCGGCCCCACCTACGAGCAGTACTTC.

V gene TRBV28 combines with J gene TRBJ2-1, with 8 bases fitting TRBD2. Looked up from germline, CDR1 is MDHEN and CDR2 is SYDVKM. The V segment lost 2 bases and the J segment 4 bases; nucleotides outside the gene matches: 1. The CDR3 is 14 residues long. CDR3 sequence reads: CASSLVAGYNEQFF. The CDR3 DNA reads as TGTGCCAGCAGTTTAGTAGCGGGATACAATGAGCAGTTCTTC.

The chain has TRBV5-4 and TRBJ1-4; tentative D call: TRBD1 (5 bases). This CDR3 region has 14 residues. Trimming removed 4 bases at V and 7 bases at J, with 14 bases between. From germline, CDR1 is SGHNT and CDR2 YYREEE (reference sequence). In nucleotides, the CDR3 is TGTGCCAGCAGCCCCGGGGGGGAAGCTGAAAAACTGTTTTTT. This codes for CASSPGGEAEKLFF.

This chain links TRBV25-1 with TRBJ2-7, with D perhaps given as TRBD1 or TRBD2 (5 bases each). Germline V gives CDR1 MGHDK, CDR2 SYGVNS. CDR3 length: 12 amino acids. V lost 10 bases and J lost 0, with 10 bases in between. The CDR3 bases are TGTGCCACAAGGGGACCCTCCTACGAGCAGTACTTC. Amino acid sequence: CATRGPSYEQYF.